Sequencing of this TCR beta chain was carried out in a study of IL-17A CD8 T cells in psoriatic arthritis synovium. At the level of the whole study: The goal of the study was to characterize the phenotype, molecular profile and function of synovial IL-17A+CD8+ T cells in the pathogenesis of psoriatic arthritis.

After DNA extraction (Qiagen), TCRbeta V-D-J rearrangements underwent bias-controlled amplification and then high-throughput sequencing (immunoSEQ; Adaptive Biotech). In the original analysis: Productive sequences were analyzed at sequence level using the immunoSEQ Analyzer platform. Clonality was computed as 1 minus Pielou's evenness, ranging from 0 (highly polyclonal) to 1 (monoclonal). The Morisita index, which runs from 0 (no similarity) to 1 (complete similarity), was used to measure repertoire overlap between subsets. Not all clones reach the TCRdb copy of this immuneACCESS table, which keeps in-frame sequences only. Checked studies attribute under half of the gap to unresolved V genes and leave the rest unexplained. The V and J calls and clone size were taken over from that table, and D and trimming were inferred from the DNA. The sample table holds fewer than 2,500 clones, of which approximately 67% were seen once. Roughly a tenth of the sample lies in the top ten.

This clone is deemed large (0.1 to 1%). This clone's antigen is unknown. It has no much larger one-base neighbor in the sample; base qualities were not kept. The paper as a whole reports these results and caveats: Cells were obtained from synovial fluid rather than synovial tissue, because no psoriatic arthritis synovial tissue samples were available. Although most synovial CD8+ subsets stayed polyclonal, some individual clones made up over 4% of the repertoire. TCR sequencing covered only a few patients, which the authors acknowledged as a limited sample size.

Synovial fluid effusions were aspirated from actively inflamed joints of psoriatic arthritis patients. Memory CD8+ T cells in synovial fluid were sorted patient by patient into Tc17 (IL-17A+) cells, bulk memory cells and Tc1 (IL-17A-IFNgamma+) cells in order to compare their TCR repertoires. The psoriatic arthritis patients fulfilled the Classification of Psoriatic Arthritis Study Group (CASPAR) criteria. The bulk memory CD8+ T cell sort included CD45RA-CD27+/- cells together with CD45RA+CD27- cells. Sorted CD8+ T cell subsets from the synovial fluid of a few patients with psoriatic arthritis were subjected to TCRbeta sequencing. Synovial fluid mononuclear cells were isolated using Lymphoprep and were cryopreserved in liquid nitrogen prior to use. Cryopreservation medium contained about 50% fetal calf serum and roughly 10% dimethyl sulfoxide. Specimen: memory CD8+ T cells from synovial fluid. The cell subset or site label on this specimen signifies: bulk memory CD8+ T cells (CD45RA-CD27+/- and CD45RA+CD27-). The clonotype originates from a human donor with psoriatic arthritis.

DNA sequence: TGTGCCAGCAGTTACAAAGGAGGCAATGAGCAGTTCTTC. It translates to CASSYKGGNEQFF. The chain links TRBV6-5 with TRBJ2-1, with a weak D call of TRBD2 (5 bases match). Its CDR3 holds 13 amino acids, cysteine through phenylalanine. CDR3 DNA only is kept here, 39 bases in frame from base 1. Looking up the germline V gene yields CDR1 MNHEY and CDR2 SVGAGI. Relative to germline, V is 2 bases shorter and J is 6 bases shorter, with 8 bases between their ends.